The present T cell receptor beta chain was sequenced within a study of identifying expanded T cells in peripheral blood. V was cut by 5 bases and J by 4 bases, with 14 bases left in between. Germline CDR1 and CDR2: GTSNPN and SVGIG (reference sequence). This CDR3 contains 13 residues. Data came from immunoSEQ multiplex PCR; TCRdb stores just in-frame clones and leaves some out. The sample records 80,000 to 95,000 clones, about 91% being singletons. This rearrangement joins TRBV30 to TRBJ1-2; a possible D gene is TRBD1 (6 bases). Source material: blood. The TCR sequence derives from a person aged 18 to 70 in good health. The CDR3 region has the DNA TGTGCCTGGGGGGGGCAGGGGCTCTATGGCTACACCTTC. Translation: CAWGGQGLYGYTF.